Below, one T cell receptor beta chain is given with its context. Its antigen is still unknown. The data stem from a study of T cells in Graves' hyperthyroidism and ophthalmopathy. The V segment lost 4 bases and the J segment 1 base; nucleotides outside the gene matches: 11. Germline V gene data show CDR1 as SGHRS and CDR2 as YFSETQ. This CDR3 is built from 17 residues. Diagnostic assessment was based on clinical symptoms, serum thyroxine and TRAb, thyroid ultrasound and orbital computed tomography. Findings and caveats of the study: The model's output predicted ophthalmopathy at a median of approximately 6.5 months prior to onset.

Researchers took RNA transcripts and amplified the TCR beta CDR3 regions from them. A first-round RT-PCR of the TCR CDR3 used the HTBI primer set. Via MiXCR, TCRdb re-called the multiplex PCR reads, giving one row per CDR3 protein. The sample lists about 360,000 distinct CDR3 sequences; 15% to 20% were seen once. The sequencing input was blood. V gene TRBV5-1 combines with J gene TRBJ2-7; 10 bases fit TRBD1. The TCR was taken from a young woman with Graves' hyperthyroidism. The CDR3 nucleotides read TGCGCCAGCAGCACCGGGACAGGGGTCACGATATCCTACGAGCAGTACTTC. Protein sequence: CASSTGTGVTISYEQYF.